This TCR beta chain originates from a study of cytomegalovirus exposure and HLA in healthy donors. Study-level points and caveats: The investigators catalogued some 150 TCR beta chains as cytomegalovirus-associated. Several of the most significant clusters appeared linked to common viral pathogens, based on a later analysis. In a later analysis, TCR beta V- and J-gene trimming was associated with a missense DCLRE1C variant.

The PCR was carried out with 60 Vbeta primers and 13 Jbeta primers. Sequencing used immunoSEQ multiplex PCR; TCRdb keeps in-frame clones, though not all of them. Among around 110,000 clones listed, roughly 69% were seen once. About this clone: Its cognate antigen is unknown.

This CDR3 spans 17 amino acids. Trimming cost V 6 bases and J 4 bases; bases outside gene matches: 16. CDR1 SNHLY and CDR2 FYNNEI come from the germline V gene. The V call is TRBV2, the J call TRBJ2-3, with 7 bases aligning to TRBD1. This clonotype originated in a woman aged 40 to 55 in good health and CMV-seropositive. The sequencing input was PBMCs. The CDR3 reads CASSDRVQRAWADTQYF. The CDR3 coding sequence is TGTGCCAGCAGCGACAGGGTCCAGAGGGCTTGGGCAGATACGCAGTATTTT. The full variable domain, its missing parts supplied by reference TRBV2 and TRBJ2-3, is EPEVTQTPSHQVTQMGQEVILRCVPISNHLYFYWYRQILGQKVEFLVSFYNNEISEKSEIFDDQFSVERPDGSNFTLKIRSTKLEDSAMYFCASSDRVQRAWADTQYFGPGTRLTVL.